This T cell receptor (beta chain) appears in the sequencing data of a study of CD8 T cells in ankylosing spondylitis. Via MiXCR, TCRdb re-called the 5' RACE reads, giving one row per CDR3 protein. The sample holds 150,000 to 250,000 distinct CDR3 sequences, 9.5% to 15% seen once. This CDR3 comprises 16 residues. Germline CDR1 SEHNR, CDR2 FQNEAQ (reference sequence). V lost 4 bases and J lost 5; bases outside the gene matches: 9. This clonotype was detected a few times. The receptor was isolated from a male donor with ankylosing spondylitis or in good health (not recorded which). This chain joins TRBV7-9 and TRBJ2-1; 9 nucleotides align to TRBD2. Source material: blood, either unsorted or a sorted T cell fraction (not recorded which). CDR3 residues: CASSSLAGYDNNEQFF. In DNA, the CDR3 is TGTGCCAGCAGCTCACTAGCGGGCTACGATAACAATGAGCAGTTCTTC. Supplemented by reference TRBV7-9 and TRBJ2-1, the full variable domain reads DTGVSQNPRHKITKRGQNVTFRCDPISEHNRLYWYRQTLGQGPEFLTYFQNEAQLEKSRLLSDRFSAERPKGSFSTLEIQRTEQGDSAMYLCASSSLAGYDNNEQFFGPGTRLTVL.